This is a list of T cell receptor beta chains from one sample in a study of a mutant IDH1 vaccine in newly diagnosed glioma. TCRdb's copy holds only in-frame clones and misses some; the assay was immunoSEQ multiplex PCR. Of about 42,000 clones listed, approximately 83% are singletons. Their specific antigens are unknown. The starting material was PBMCs, obtained from a glioma patient whose treatment included an IDH1 peptide vaccine. The receptors come from a man aged 35 to 55 with glioma. Both conserved end residues are part of each CDR3.

cdr3_length,v_call,cdr3_aa
12,TRBV6-1,CASRRSSYEQYF
13,TRBV7-3,CASSFGQSYEQYF
14,TRBV27,CASSLLGSLYEQYF
15,TRBV19,CASSTLLAGGYEQYF
18,TRBV11-2,CASSFLPGGGRARQTQYF
14,TRBV7-9,CASSNPASTDTQYF
16,TRBV25-1,CASNPPGLGGQDTQYF
15,TRBV5-1,CASSVMGATNEKLFF
15,TRBV2,CASRPLAGGNNEQFF
14,TRBV7-8,CASSLGGVPETQYF
13,TRBV10-2,CASSSGSNQPQHF
14,TRBV28,CASSKGHEQETQYF
13,TRBV4-1,CASSQGGSYGYTF
16,TRBV11-3,CASSRQGTTGAGELFF
16,TRBV11-2,CASSSRTSGGQETQYF
15,TRBV27,CASSFRRRSTDTQYF
10,TRBV6-5,CASGPREAFF
16,TRBV7-2,CASSLKRETYRETQYF
19,TRBV5-1,CASSRAGGEGLLGSYEQYF
15,TRBV6-1,CASSPASGRSNEQFF
15,TRBV9,CASTPGTGVYNEQFF
13,TRBV7-9,CASSVLGDGGYTF
18,TRBV9,CASSAGLGGLAGSYEQYF
13,TRBV27,CASRGHTYNEQFF
15,TRBV7-4,CASSQPPRTGGEQYF
15,TRBV29-1,CSVQGLGQDFHTQYF
14,TRBV5-5,CASSHGTGIAEAFF
13,TRBV10-3,CAISEDSQETQYF
14,TRBV19,CASLGNLNTDTQYF
14,TRBV6-5,CASSRQGAIETQYF
16,TRBV28,CASSSMSGSPPYEQYF
14,TRBV10-3,CAISEREGVTEAFF
15,TRBV28,CASSLRPQGAQPQHF
15,TRBV25-1,CASRPRGPTNEKLFF
14,TRBV12-5,CASGRELGTDTQYF
13,TRBV6-5,CASSYERGDTQYF
14,TRBV6-5,CASSYSLRSKGYTF
13,TRBV18,CASSPYKGETQYF
14,TRBV28,CASSLGSGRGEQYF
16,TRBV5-4,CASLKRTGGNTDTQYF